This T cell receptor beta chain was profiled in a study of blood T cells in healthy people across ages. About the research overall: The template switching approach captured approximately one barcoded beta molecule for every two T cells.

After removal of 10 bases from V and 7 bases from J, the junction contained 3 bases not matched to a gene. CDR1 is MNHEY, CDR2 SMNVEV, per germline (reference sequence). CDR3 size: 12 residues. Study-level findings and limits: From one million sequenced T cells, diversity estimates were lower bounds. Researchers said unsorted PBMCs prevented a conclusive naive versus antigen-experienced comparison. In older individuals, TCR beta diversity per million T cells was lower, falling roughly linearly with age.

A second PCR, run for roughly 7 to 12 cycles, used a sample-barcoded 5' primer plus a J-beta primer mix. TCRdb processed the 5' RACE reads anew with MiXCR; each CDR3 protein has one entry. The sample comprises roughly 1,500,000 distinct CDR3 sequences, roughly 32% of which are singletons, and approximately 10% rests with the top ten. This clonotype was seen only a few times. No antigen is known for it. The chain recombines TRBV27 with TRBJ2-4, with 11 bases aligning to TRBD1. This clonotype was obtained from a woman under 40 in good health. Material for sequencing was blood. The CDR3 nucleotides read TGTGCCACCCGGACAGGGGGCAACATTCAGTACTTC. Translation: CATRTGGNIQYF.